Presented here are 26 T cell receptor beta chains from one specimen sequenced in a study of blood T cell repertoires in COVID-19. The repertoire was sequenced with immunoSEQ multiplex PCR; TCRdb's copy has only in-frame clones and lacks some. Of hundreds of thousands of clones in the sample, 80% to 90% were seen once. Material for sequencing was peripheral blood. These receptors all come from a woman between 65 and 79 years old with COVID-19, enrolled during active disease.

This clone has a handful of counts. The gene calls are TRBV11-3 and TRBJ2-7, with 12 positions matching TRBD1. V trimming: 5 bases; J trimming: 5 bases; junction bases outside the gene matches: 7. The CDR3 runs 15 residues. Germline-derived CDR1 and CDR2 are SGHNT and YENEEA. The DNA for the CDR3 is TGTGCCAGCAGCCCCTCCGGGACAGGGGGCAACGAGCAGTACTTC. Translation: CASSPSGTGGNEQYF.

This rearrangement joins TRBV5-1 to TRBJ2-1; 11 positions match TRBD2. CDR3 length: 16 residues. Germline V lookup: CDR1 SGHRS, CDR2 YFSETQ. V shed 0 bases, J shed 6 bases, and the junction held 5 bases outside the gene matches. The CDR3 nucleotides are TGCGCCAGCAGCTTGGCCGGGACTAGCGGTATCAATGAGCAGTTCTTC. It encodes CASSLAGTSGINEQFF. The full variable domain, with the rest looked up from reference TRBV5-1 and TRBJ2-1, is KAGVTQTPRYLIKTRGQQVTLSCSPISGHRSVSWYQQTPGQGLQFLFEYFSETQRNKGNFPGRFSGRQFSNSRSEMNVSTLELGDSALYLCASSLAGTSGINEQFFGPGTRLTVL.

This rearrangement joins TRBV5-6 to TRBJ1-2; a possible D gene is TRBD1 (5 bases). V lost 0 bases and J 0 bases, leaving 9 bases between the germline ends. From germline, CDR1 is SGHDT and CDR2 YYEEEE. The CDR3 consists of 15 residues. This chain's CDR3 is CASSLVTVANYGYTF. The CDR3 bases are TGTGCCAGCAGCTTGGTGACAGTAGCTAACTATGGCTACACCTTC.

The chain has TRBV19 and TRBJ1-1; D may be TRBD1 (6 bases). CDR3 size: 12 residues. Trimming stripped 7 bases from V and 10 bases from J, with 16 bases between. Germline CDR1 reads LNHDA; CDR2 reads SQIVND (reference sequence). The CDR3 DNA reads as TGTGCCAGTAAGGAGCAGGGGAGGGTAGCTTTCTTT. This sequence encodes CASKEQGRVAFF.

This chain uses TRBV5-1 with TRBJ2-3, with TRBD2 matching over 11 bases. V trimming: 7 bases; J trimming: 5 bases; junction bases outside the gene matches: 6. There are 14 residues in the CDR3. Germline V gives CDR1 SGHRS, CDR2 YFSETQ. The CDR3 region has the DNA TGCGCCAGCGGAATAGCGGGGGGGCAAGATACGCAGTATTTT. Its translation is CASGIAGGQDTQYF. Based on the CDR3 plus reference TRBV5-1 and TRBJ2-3, the full variable domain is KAGVTQTPRYLIKTRGQQVTLSCSPISGHRSVSWYQQTPGQGLQFLFEYFSETQRNKGNFPGRFSGRQFSNSRSEMNVSTLELGDSALYLCASGIAGGQDTQYFGPGTRLTVL.

This clone was counted a single time. The V gene is TRBV7-2, the J gene TRBJ1-1; 7 bases match TRBD1. V lost 5 bases to trimming and J lost 6 bases; unmatched junction nucleotides: 9. Germline CDR1 and CDR2: SGHTA and FQGNSA. The CDR3 is made up of 14 amino acids. CDR3 residues: CASSPSTGRAEAFF. CDR3 nucleotides: TGTGCCAGCAGCCCGTCGACAGGGCGGGCTGAAGCTTTCTTT.

The chain uses TRBV29-1 and TRBJ1-5; D uncertain. The CDR3 runs to 16 residues. The germline CDR1 and CDR2 sequences are SQVTM and ANQGSEA. V lost 4 bases and J lost 0, with 16 bases in between. The CDR3 loop is CSVAFHPGSSNQPQHF. CDR3 nucleotide sequence: TGCAGCGTTGCGTTTCACCCCGGGAGTAGCAATCAGCCCCAGCATTTT.

This clone has just a few counts. The V gene is TRBV6-2 or TRBV6-3, the J gene TRBJ2-7; tentative D call: TRBD2 (7 bases). Trimming took off 2 bases at V and 0 bases at J, with 17 bases between the two ends. This CDR3 spans 17 amino acids. The germline V gene encodes CDR1 MNHEY and CDR2 SVGEGT. As DNA, the CDR3 is TGTGCCAGCAGTTACCCAGTACAGGGAGGGGTCTCCTACGAGCAGTACTTC. Amino acids: CASSYPVQGGVSYEQYF.

This chain connects TRBV27 to TRBJ1-3; TRBD1 might be the D (5 bases). CDR3 length: 15 amino acids. The germline V gene encodes CDR1 MNHEY and CDR2 SMNVEV (reference sequence). Trimming stripped 6 bases from V and 4 bases from J, with 16 bases between. Here the CDR3 reads CASSLGRGLGNTIYF. CDR3 sequence (DNA): TGTGCCAGCAGCCTTGGTCGGGGGTTAGGAAACACCATATATTTT.

This chain uses TRBV20-1 with TRBJ2-3; 7 bases fit TRBD1. V lost 5 bases to trimming and J lost 9 bases; unmatched junction nucleotides: 5. The CDR3 is 11 amino acids. Germline V gene lookup returns CDR1 DFQATT and CDR2 SNEGSKA (reference sequence). The chain's CDR3 is CSALQGRTQYF. The CDR3, as DNA: TGCAGTGCTCTACAGGGGCGCACGCAGTATTTT.

The chain carries TRBV18 and TRBJ1-2, with D tentatively TRBD1 (5 bases). Germline assignment: CDR1 KGHSH and CDR2 LQKENI. Trimming removed 0 bases at V and 4 bases at J, with 9 bases between. The CDR3 has 14 amino acids. CDR3: CASSPPQGTYGYTF. The CDR3 bases are TGTGCCAGCTCACCACCGCAGGGTACCTATGGCTACACCTTC.

This chain links TRBV24-1 with TRBJ1-3; 7 positions agree with TRBD1. This CDR3 comprises 14 residues. The junction had 14 bases not matched to a gene; V was cut back by 8 bases and J by 11 bases. CDR1 is KGHDR and CDR2 is SFDVKD in the germline V gene. CDR3 residues: CATILRGTLDAIYF. CDR3 in DNA: TGTGCCACCATTCTCAGGGGGACTCTCGACGCCATATATTTT.

The rearrangement joins TRBV7-2 to TRBJ2-5, with a possible D match to TRBD2 (6 bases). The CDR3 contains 16 residues. Trimming stripped 4 bases from V and 1 base from J, with 16 bases between. Germline CDR1 and CDR2: SGHTA and FQGNSA. DNA of the CDR3: TGTGCCAGCAGCTCCACCAGACTGCGGGGCCAAGAGACCCAGTACTTC. Translated, it gives CASSSTRLRGQETQYF.

This sequence joins TRBV4-1 and TRBJ1-2; TRBD1 matches at 7 bases. Per the germline V gene, CDR1 is MGHRA and CDR2 is YSYEKL. This CDR3 is built from 15 residues. The V and J ends lost 0 bases and 2 bases, in that order; junction bases with no gene match: 3. For the CDR3, the DNA is TGCGCCAGCAGCCAAGACACAGGGGCCAACTATGGCTACACCTTC. This sequence encodes CASSQDTGANYGYTF.

The count of this clone is one. The chain uses TRBV10-3 and TRBJ2-7, with D perhaps TRBD1 (6 bases). The CDR3 length is 16 residues. V was cut by 7 bases and J by 3 bases, with 22 bases left in between. Germline V gives CDR1 ENHRY, CDR2 SYGVKD. The CDR3 DNA is TGTGCCATCACGTCAGACACAGACAGGCCAAACTACGAGCAGTACTTC. It is translated as CAITSDTDRPNYEQYF.

The rearrangement joins TRBV3-1 (or the pseudogene TRBV3-2) to TRBJ2-2; D might be TRBD2 (6 bases). Looked up from germline, CDR1 is LGHDT and CDR2 is YNNKEL (reference sequence). The ends were cut back, 4 bases at V and 7 bases at J, with 13 bases in the middle. The CDR3 has 14 residues. CDR3 residues: CASSRGGSGGELFF. The DNA for the CDR3 is TGTGCCAGCAGCCGAGGAGGGTCAGGCGGGGAGCTGTTTTTT.

The gene calls are TRBV19 and TRBJ2-6; D is possibly TRBD1 (7 bases). There are 15 residues in the CDR3. With 6 bases removed from V and 2 bases from J, the gap between germline ends came to 11 bases. The germline V gene has CDR1 LNHDA and CDR2 SQIVND (reference sequence). DNA of the CDR3: TGTGCCAGTAGCAGGGGGGACCCTGGGGCCAACGTCCTGACTTTC. Encoded protein: CASSRGDPGANVLTF.

The J gene is TRBJ2-1, the V gene TRBV6-5; tentatively, D is TRBD1 (5 bases). Germline CDR1 reads MNHEY; CDR2 reads SVGAGI. The CDR3 is 11 residues long. The V end lost 5 bases, the J end lost 10 bases, and 9 bases lay between the germline ends. The DNA for the CDR3 is TGTGCCAGCAGTCCGCGACAGGAGCAGTTCTTC. It yields the protein CASSPRQEQFF.

The J gene is TRBJ2-7, the V gene TRBV10-1; D is ambiguous. This CDR3 region has 12 residues. CDR1 is WNHNN and CDR2 is SYGVQD in the germline V gene (reference sequence). The V end lost 7 bases, the J end lost 4 bases, and 11 bases lay between the germline ends. DNA of the CDR3: TGCGCCAGCAAACCGACGGAGTACGAGCAGTACTTC. Translated, it gives CASKPTEYEQYF.

This chain joins TRBV7-8 and TRBJ1-5; 7 bases line up with TRBD1. The germline CDR1 and CDR2 sequences are SGHVS and FQNEAQ. Trimming removed 1 base from V and 2 bases from J; junction bases left unmatched: 8. The CDR3 has 17 residues. CDR3 in amino acids: CASSLGETGSGNQPQHF. The CDR3 coding sequence is TGTGCCAGCAGCTTAGGGGAGACAGGGTCGGGCAATCAGCCCCAGCATTTT.

This clone was seen a handful of times. The gene calls are TRBV3-1 (or the pseudogene TRBV3-2) and TRBJ2-3; no definite D call. Germline-derived CDR1 and CDR2 are LGHDT and YNNKEL (reference sequence). V shed 8 bases and J shed 2 bases, with 8 bases lying between them. The CDR3 totals 12 residues. The CDR3 sequence is CASALTTDTQYF. CDR3 in DNA: TGTGCCAGCGCGCTCACCACAGATACGCAGTATTTT.

The chain uses TRBV10-1 and TRBJ2-3, with TRBD2 identical over 8 bases. CDR1 WNHNN and CDR2 SYGVQD come from the germline V gene (reference sequence). V trimming: 3 bases; J trimming: 5 bases; junction bases outside the gene matches: 10. The CDR3 runs 16 residues. CDR3 residues: CASSDFPGGAQDTQYF. The CDR3 DNA is TGCGCCAGCAGTGATTTCCCCGGGGGGGCCCAAGATACGCAGTATTTT.

The J gene is TRBJ2-2, the V gene TRBV7-2, with D unclear. CDR1 is SGHTA and CDR2 is FQGNSA in the germline V gene. There are 15 residues in the CDR3. Trimming took 2 bases from V and 8 from J, leaving 15 bases between them. The CDR3 DNA reads TGTGCCAGCAGCTTATCTGCTAGTGTGAGAGGGGAGCTGTTTTTT. Its translation: CASSLSASVRGELFF.

The chain has TRBV12-5 and TRBJ1-5; D unclear. Germline values: CDR1 LGHNT, CDR2 FRNRAP. Trimming removed 6 bases at V and 7 bases at J, with 10 bases between. The CDR3 sequence is 12 residues long. Written as DNA, the CDR3 is TGTGCTAGTGGGAGCAGGAAACAGCCCCAGCATTTT. Protein: CASGSRKQPQHF.

This chain links TRBV11-2 with TRBJ2-1; D is unclear. This CDR3 has 18 residues. V dropped 1 base and J dropped 2 bases, with 18 bases sitting between them. CDR1 SGHAT and CDR2 FQNNGV come from the germline V gene. CDR3 in amino acids: CASSLGFEKQSPYNEQFF. CDR3 sequence (DNA): TGTGCCAGCAGCTTAGGATTTGAGAAACAGTCCCCCTACAATGAGCAGTTCTTC.

The chain joins TRBV15 to TRBJ1-2; no clear D gene. This CDR3 is built from 12 residues. The ends were cut back, 5 bases at V and 1 base at J, with 5 bases in the middle. CDR1 and CDR2 (germline): LNHNV, YYDKDF (reference sequence). The CDR3 protein is CATSRGNYGYTF. DNA for the CDR3: TGTGCCACCAGCCGGGGTAACTATGGCTACACCTTC.